These T cell receptor beta chains were read from a single sample in a study of shared clonotypes between healthy human individuals. The protocol was immunoSEQ multiplex PCR, while the TCRdb copy is restricted to in-frame clones and leaves out a portion. There are 2.3 million or so clones in the sample; 93% occur only once, and 0.35% to 0.45% lies in the top ten. Sequences were obtained from naive CD4+ T cells from PBMCs. These receptors originate from a man aged 18 to 30 in good health. Some clones in this sample may be carry-over from other donors' samples. Both conserved end residues are part of each CDR3. The order of the fields is D gene, V gene, CDR3 protein. D genes are given only for firm matches.

NA TRBV7-9 CASSSLRDPRGRYF
TRBD1 TRBV18 CASSPPGQGDEKLFF
NA TRBV28 CASSSYRATQYF
NA TRBV20-1 CSARGHETQYF
NA TRBV7-7 CASSLDLGGNEQFF
NA TRBV18 CASSAGAGGVYEQYF
NA TRBV6-5 CASSYRGGQETQYF
NA TRBV29-1 CSVLGGGIGEKLFF
NA TRBV9 CASSVDSRTVNTEAFF
NA TRBV4-2 CASSQDLGKSSYEQYF
NA TRBV19 CASSIGGGISTDTQYF
NA TRBV27 CASRRAGGTGELFF
TRBD1 TRBV29-1 CSATGTGRKNEAFF
TRBD1 TRBV2 CASTGQGGNYEQYF
NA TRBV5-6 CASSSPRGYPSGNTIYF
NA TRBV21-1 CASSNPKAFF
NA TRBV11-2 CASSRGALGYSPLHF
NA TRBV28 CATGGSTEAFF
TRBD2 TRBV5-1 CASSSGLAGHTDTQYF
NA TRBV4-1 CASSQVSSGGRVTQYF
NA TRBV14 CASSQGRLLAKNIQYF
NA TRBV18 CASSRGHGEDTEAFF
TRBD1 TRBV4-1 CASSHPNRGQGLGGYTF
TRBD1 TRBV9 CASSAWTGDSPLHF
TRBD1 TRBV7-3 CASSLDRGREQYF
NA TRBV2 CASSPQGGSTDTQYF
NA TRBV2 CASSEHGSNNEQFF
NA TRBV27 CASSLWGSGEQFF
NA TRBV5-6 CASSSTGSYSNQPQHF
TRBD2 TRBV13 CASSRGLAKGNEQFF
NA TRBV5-6 CASSLIGQSGNTIYF
NA TRBV5-1 CASSLDSPGSGNTIYF
NA TRBV11-2 CASSSFRAPSYNEQFF
NA TRBV6-1 CASSEGWAGLNEQFF
TRBD1 TRBV7-8 CASSPVDRERRNTIYF
TRBD2 TRBV7-2 CATASLAGVVGELFF
TRBD2 TRBV5-1 CASSWRGLAGEETQYF
NA TRBV7-2 CASSPTWAGSFTDTQYF
NA TRBV6-4 CATKVRQYQETQYF
NA TRBV5-4 CASSLVVGSTDTQYF
TRBD2 TRBV4-3 CASSQDRPGLAENEQFF
TRBD1 TRBV18 CASSTGTGAGTDTQYF
NA TRBV2 CATTKPQMARRQYF
NA TRBV10-1 CATRCGVPSYNEQFF
NA TRBV27 CASSLKDPRRDIQYF
NA TRBV7-9 CASSFGGGAYNEQFF
NA TRBV18 CASSPSVGPTGNTIYF
NA TRBV30 CAWRAGRAPSYEQYF
NA TRBV28 CASSYSGGAHYEQYF
NA TRBV5-1 CASSFGTPEGYTF
NA TRBV5-6 CASSPASIRVIKGEQFF
NA TRBV7-8 CASSPDRQAIQHF
NA TRBV9 CASETLRKAKNIQYF
NA TRBV18 CASSPVGDSNQPQHF